The subject of this entry is one TCR beta chain. Its antigen is unidentified. Germline assignment: CDR1 SGHTA and CDR2 FQGNSA. The CDR3 spans 15 residues. J lost 5 bases, V lost 2 bases, and 5 bases had no gene match. With 60 Vbeta and 13 Jbeta primers, the PCR was carried out. The protocol was immunoSEQ multiplex PCR, while the TCRdb copy is restricted to in-frame clones and leaves out a portion. The repertoire holds 55,000 to 70,000 clones, with around 86% as singletons. This entry comes from a study of cytomegalovirus exposure and HLA in healthy donors. Notes on the study in general: It was likely that a cluster of highly shared sequence variants was a sequencing artifact. In vitro data verified a few CMV-associated chains as specific for CMV antigens. Evidence from a later analysis indicated that most CMV-associated TCR beta chains looked HLA-restricted.

This TCR was recovered from a woman aged 25 to 39 in good health and CMV-seronegative. The sample comprised PBMCs. The gene calls are TRBV7-2 and TRBJ1-2; TRBD1 agrees at 10 bases. As DNA, the CDR3 is TGTGCCAGCAGCTTAACCCCGGACAGGGGGTATGGCTACACCTTC. Translating it yields CASSLTPDRGYGYTF.